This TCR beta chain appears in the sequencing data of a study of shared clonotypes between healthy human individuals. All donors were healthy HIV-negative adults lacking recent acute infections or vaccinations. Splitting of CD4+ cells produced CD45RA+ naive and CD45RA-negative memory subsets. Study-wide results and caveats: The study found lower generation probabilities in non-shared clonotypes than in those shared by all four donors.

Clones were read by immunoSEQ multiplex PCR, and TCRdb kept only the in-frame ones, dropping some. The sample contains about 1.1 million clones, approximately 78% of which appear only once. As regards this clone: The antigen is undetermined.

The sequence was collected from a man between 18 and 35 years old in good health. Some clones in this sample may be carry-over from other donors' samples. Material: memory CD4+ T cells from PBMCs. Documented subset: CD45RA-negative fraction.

The CDR3: CASAGSPQETQYF. CDR3 coding DNA: TGTGCCTCCGCAGGGAGCCCTCAAGAGACCCAGTACTTC. The rearrangement joins TRBV15 to TRBJ2-5, with D perhaps being TRBD1 or TRBD2 (5 bases each). The CDR3 covers 13 residues. From germline, CDR1 is LNHNV and CDR2 YYDKDF (reference sequence). Trimming removed 11 bases at V and 2 bases at J, with 15 bases between.